The sequence of this T cell receptor (beta chain) was determined in a study of response to subunit inactivated influenza vaccine. There are 16 residues in the CDR3. Trimming shortened V by 1 base and J by 7 bases, and 17 bases separated the two germline ends. Germline V lookup: CDR1 LGHNA, CDR2 YSLEER. TCRdb re-called the RT-PCR reads through MiXCR, storing one row per CDR3 protein. The profile shows fewer than 550,000 distinct CDR3 sequences, about 25% of them singletons. Details on this clonotype: As yet, its antigen is unknown.

Study conclusions and caveats: Authors suggested that a seasonal influenza vaccination recruits few new T cells each time.

The chain joins TRBV4-3 to TRBJ2-1; D is perhaps TRBD1 or TRBD2 (5 bases each). The sample consisted of CD4+ T cells sorted from PBMCs, taken roughly 5 days after vaccination. This receptor was identified in a man aged 45 to 65 who received an inactivated influenza vaccine. The CDR3 DNA reads as TGCGCCAGCAGCCAAGTGGGGGATTCAGTTCGGAATGAGCAGTTCTTC. Translated: CASSQVGDSVRNEQFF.